Reported below is one T cell receptor (beta chain). The antigen it binds to is not known. No much larger clone exists at a distance of one base, and base qualities are not known. Each collaborating institution followed its own protocols to collect whole blood in K2EDTA tubes. For TCRbeta analysis, collaborators shipped samples as frozen whole blood, isolated PBMCs, or DNA extracted from either of those sample types. The sample is drawn from a study of blood T cell repertoires in COVID-19 (dated by TCRdb to between 2020 and 2021). Background on the whole study: Collaborator samples came from the United States, Italy and Spain and covered acute and convalescent phases of COVID-19. The repertoires were released in a freely available public database intended as a resource for research on the immune response to SARS-CoV-2. The prospective study material was composed of cDNA or gDNA derived from T cells, B-cell-depleted T cells, or PBMCs. The samples were drawn from two sources: the first 160 participants of the ongoing ImmuneRACE study, and 1,000 to 1,500 subjects contributed by 6 global collaborators. Where available, HLA class I and class II types were obtained from metadata supplied by the sample provider rather than from assay-based typing. Subjects who had been exposed to COVID-19, were actively infected with it, or had recovered from it provided the deeply sampled blood TCRbeta repertoires that made up the dataset. Nearly every sample came with metadata listing a de-identified subject ID, COVID-19 status, age in years and sex.

TCRbeta CDR3 regions were amplified from genomic DNA by means of the immunoSEQ Assay, a bias-controlled multiplex PCR. On the authors' methods: Within the assay, amplification of reference gene primers was used to estimate how many nucleated cells each sample contained. Sequence reads were collapsed and filtered to measure the absolute abundance of every unique TCRbeta CDR3 rearrangement. For each sample, productive Simpson clonality was calculated by taking the square root of Simpson's diversity index across productive rearrangements. In TCRdb, the immuneACCESS table is reduced to in-frame sequences with V and J assigned. These tables do not hold every clone; where another copy was compared, an unresolved V gene accounts for under half, and the others remain unexplained. That table furnishes V, J and clone size, whereas the DNA furnished D and trimming. Across this sample there are 140,000 to 150,000 clones, with roughly four fifths seen only once. 13% to 15% of the sample lies in the top ten.

The CDR3 goes from the cysteine to the phenylalanine over 15 residues. Only CDR3 DNA is held: 45 bases, read in frame from base 1. CDR1 and CDR2 were assigned from the germline V gene as MNHEY and SVGAGI. V loses 6 bases of germline sequence and J loses 4 bases, and the interval between the two ends is 19 bases. Broader findings and caveats from the paper: How much clinical and demographic metadata was included differed by source and by participant, and the metadata was provided uncurated.

The source of this sequence is a human donor with acute or convalescent COVID-19. The donor label of this sample is uncertain. Specimen: peripheral blood. The chain uses TRBV6-5 and TRBJ2-7; the D gene is perhaps TRBD2, from 5 matching bases. The DNA sequence is as follows: TGTGCCAGCAGCCCGGGGTTGGGGTTGGGGTACGAGCAGTACTTC. Translated, it gives CASSPGLGLGYEQYF.